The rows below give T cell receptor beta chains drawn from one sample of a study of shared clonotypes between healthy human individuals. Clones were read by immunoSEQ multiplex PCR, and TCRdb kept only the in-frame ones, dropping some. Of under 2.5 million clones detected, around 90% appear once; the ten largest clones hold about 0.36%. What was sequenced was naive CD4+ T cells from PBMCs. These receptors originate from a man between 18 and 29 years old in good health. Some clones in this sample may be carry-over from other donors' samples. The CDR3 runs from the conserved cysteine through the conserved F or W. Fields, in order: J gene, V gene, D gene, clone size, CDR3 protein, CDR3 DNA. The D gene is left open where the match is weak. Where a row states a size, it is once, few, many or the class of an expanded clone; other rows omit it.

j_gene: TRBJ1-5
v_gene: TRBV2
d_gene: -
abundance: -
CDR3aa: CASSEAGYSNQPQHF
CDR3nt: TGTGCCAGCAGTGAAGCGGGGTATAGCAATCAGCCCCAGCATTTT

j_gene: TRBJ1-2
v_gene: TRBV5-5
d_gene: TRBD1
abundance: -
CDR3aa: CASSRTGEGYTF
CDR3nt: TGTGCCAGCAGCAGGACAGGGGAAGGCTACACCTTC

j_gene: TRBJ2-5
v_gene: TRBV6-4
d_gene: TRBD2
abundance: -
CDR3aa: CASSLAGGPQETQYF
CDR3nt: TGTGCCAGCAGTCTAGCGGGAGGGCCGCAGGAGACCCAGTACTTC

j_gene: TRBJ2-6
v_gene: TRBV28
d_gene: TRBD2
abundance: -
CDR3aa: CASSAGGSGANVLTF
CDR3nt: TGTGCCAGCAGTGCGGGGGGGTCTGGGGCCAACGTCCTGACTTTC

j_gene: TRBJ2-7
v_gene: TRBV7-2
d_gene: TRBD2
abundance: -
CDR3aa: CASSLTSGFYEQYF
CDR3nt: TGTGCCAGCAGCCTAACTAGCGGGTTTTACGAGCAGTACTTC

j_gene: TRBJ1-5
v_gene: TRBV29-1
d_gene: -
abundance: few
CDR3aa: CSVQTGNQPQHF
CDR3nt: TGCAGCGTCCAGACCGGTAATCAGCCCCAGCATTTT

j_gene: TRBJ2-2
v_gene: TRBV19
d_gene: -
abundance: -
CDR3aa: CASSIGGALSSGELFF
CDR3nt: TGTGCCAGTAGTATTGGAGGGGCGCTTTCATCCGGGGAGCTGTTTTTT

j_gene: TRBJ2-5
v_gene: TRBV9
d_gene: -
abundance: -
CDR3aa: CASSVSPGAKETQYF
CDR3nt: TGTGCCAGCAGCGTAAGCCCGGGGGCGAAGGAGACCCAGTACTTC

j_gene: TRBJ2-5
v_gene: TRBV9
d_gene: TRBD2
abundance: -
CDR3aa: CASSVVVAGVGKETQYF
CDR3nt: TGTGCCAGCAGCGTAGTGGTAGCGGGAGTGGGAAAAGAGACCCAGTACTTC

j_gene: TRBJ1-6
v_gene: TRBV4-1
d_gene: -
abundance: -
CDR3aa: CASSQEGAQDSYNSPLHF
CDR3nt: TGCGCCAGCAGCCAAGAGGGGGCTCAAGACAGTTATAATTCACCCCTCCACTTT

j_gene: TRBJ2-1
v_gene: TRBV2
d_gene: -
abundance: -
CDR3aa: CASSELSGRSYNEQFF
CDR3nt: TGTGCCAGCAGTGAACTGAGCGGACGATCCTACAATGAGCAGTTCTTC

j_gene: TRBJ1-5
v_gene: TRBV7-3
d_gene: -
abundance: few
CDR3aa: CASRPQHF
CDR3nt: TGTGCCAGCAGGCCCCAGCATTTT

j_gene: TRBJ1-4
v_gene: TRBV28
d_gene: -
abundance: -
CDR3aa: CASSPSATNEKLFF
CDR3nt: TGTGCCAGCAGTCCCAGCGCAACTAATGAAAAACTGTTTTTT

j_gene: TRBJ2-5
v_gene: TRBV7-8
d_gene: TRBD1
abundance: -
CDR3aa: CASSLRARDRGSRETQYF
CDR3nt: TGTGCCAGCAGCTTAAGGGCCCGGGACAGGGGGTCGAGAGAGACCCAGTACTTC

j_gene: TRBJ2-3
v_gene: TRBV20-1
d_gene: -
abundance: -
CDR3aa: CSATFGDTQYF
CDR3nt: TGCAGTGCTACTTTTGGGGATACGCAGTATTTT

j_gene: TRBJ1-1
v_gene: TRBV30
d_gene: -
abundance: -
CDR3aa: CAWGDNTEAFF
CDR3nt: TGTGCCTGGGGGGACAACACTGAAGCTTTCTTT

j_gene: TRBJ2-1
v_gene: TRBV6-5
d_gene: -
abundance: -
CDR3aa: CASSDGYNEQFF
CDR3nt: TGTGCCAGCAGCGACGGTTACAATGAGCAGTTCTTC

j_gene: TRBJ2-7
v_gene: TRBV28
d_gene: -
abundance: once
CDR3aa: CASSFGGTASYEQYF
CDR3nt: TGTGCCAGCAGTTTTGGGGGGACGGCCTCCTACGAGCAGTACTTC

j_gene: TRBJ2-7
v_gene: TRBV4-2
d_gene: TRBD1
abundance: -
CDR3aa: CASSRREGDSSYEQYF
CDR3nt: TGTGCCAGCAGCCGAAGAGAAGGGGACAGTTCCTACGAGCAGTACTTC

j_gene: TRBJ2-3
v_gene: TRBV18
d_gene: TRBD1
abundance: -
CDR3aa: CASSDSQGGTDTQYF
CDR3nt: TGTGCCAGCTCAGACTCCCAGGGGGGCACAGATACGCAGTATTTT

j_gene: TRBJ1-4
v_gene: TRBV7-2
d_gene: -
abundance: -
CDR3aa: CASSPLVGEKLFF
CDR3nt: TGTGCCAGCAGCCCCCTTGTTGGTGAAAAACTGTTTTTT

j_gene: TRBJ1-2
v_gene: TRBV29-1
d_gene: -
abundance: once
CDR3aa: CSVEIGSGRVYGYTF
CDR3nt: TGCAGCGTTGAAATCGGGTCAGGGAGGGTCTATGGCTACACCTTC

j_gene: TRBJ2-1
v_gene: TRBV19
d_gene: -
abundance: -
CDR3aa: CATLGGALNNEQFF
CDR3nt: TGTGCCACGCTGGGGGGGGCCCTGAACAATGAGCAGTTCTTC

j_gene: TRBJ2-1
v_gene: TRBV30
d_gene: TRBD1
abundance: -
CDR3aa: CAWSRPRTGSGNEQFF
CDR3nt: TGTGCCTGGTCCAGGCCAAGGACAGGCAGTGGGAATGAGCAGTTCTTC

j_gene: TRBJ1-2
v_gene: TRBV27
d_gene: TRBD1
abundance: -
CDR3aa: CASSFNWGQGSSAGYTF
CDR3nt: TGTGCCAGCAGTTTTAATTGGGGACAGGGTAGTTCGGCTGGCTACACCTTC

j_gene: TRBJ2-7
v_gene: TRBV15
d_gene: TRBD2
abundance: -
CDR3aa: CATSRGSSLAGSSYEQYF
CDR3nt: TGTGCCACCAGCAGAGGAAGTTCGCTAGCGGGAAGCTCCTACGAGCAGTACTTC

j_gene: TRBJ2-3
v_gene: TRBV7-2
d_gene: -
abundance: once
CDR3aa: CASSLVRGSTDTQYF
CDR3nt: TGTGCCAGCAGCTTAGTCAGGGGAAGCACAGATACGCAGTATTTT

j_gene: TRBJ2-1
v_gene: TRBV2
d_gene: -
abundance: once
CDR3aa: CASSRSGPNNEQFF
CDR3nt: TGTGCCAGCAGCAGGAGCGGGCCTAACAATGAGCAGTTCTTC

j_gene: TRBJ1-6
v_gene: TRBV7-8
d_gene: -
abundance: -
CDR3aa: CASSLVGRTVGSPLHF
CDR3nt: TGTGCCAGCAGCTTAGTTGGGAGGACAGTAGGTTCACCCCTCCACTTT

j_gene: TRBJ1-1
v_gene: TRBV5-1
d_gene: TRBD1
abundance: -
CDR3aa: CASSLTGAGRYTEAFF
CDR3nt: TGCGCCAGCAGCTTAACAGGGGCCGGCAGGTACACTGAAGCTTTCTTT

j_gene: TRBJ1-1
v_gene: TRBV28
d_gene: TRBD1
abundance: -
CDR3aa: CASRTGGTEAFF
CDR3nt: TGTGCCAGCAGGACAGGGGGCACTGAAGCTTTCTTT

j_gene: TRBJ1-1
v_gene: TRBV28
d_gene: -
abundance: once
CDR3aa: CASTPGGDTQAEAFF
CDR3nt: TGTGCCAGCACCCCCGGGGGGGACACCCAGGCGGAAGCTTTCTTT

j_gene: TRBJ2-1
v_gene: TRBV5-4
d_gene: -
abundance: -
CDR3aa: CASSSGPTRGVNEQFF
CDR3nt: TGTGCCAGCAGCTCGGGGCCGACCCGAGGGGTCAATGAGCAGTTCTTC

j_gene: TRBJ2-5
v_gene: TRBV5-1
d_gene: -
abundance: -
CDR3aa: CASRPDFQETQYF
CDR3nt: TGCGCCAGCAGACCGGACTTTCAAGAGACCCAGTACTTC

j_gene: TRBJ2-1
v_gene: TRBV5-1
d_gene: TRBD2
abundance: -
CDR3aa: CASSLSGNPPNEQFF
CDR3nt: TGCGCCAGCAGCTTAAGCGGGAACCCACCCAATGAGCAGTTCTTC

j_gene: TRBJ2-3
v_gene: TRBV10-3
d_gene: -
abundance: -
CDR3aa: CAISEGGRSADTQYF
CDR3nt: TGTGCCATCAGTGAGGGAGGACGGTCTGCGGATACGCAGTATTTT

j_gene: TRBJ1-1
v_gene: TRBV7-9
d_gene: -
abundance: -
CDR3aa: CASSLAPVSQAFF
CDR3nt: TGTGCCAGCAGCTTAGCGCCGGTTTCGCAAGCTTTCTTT

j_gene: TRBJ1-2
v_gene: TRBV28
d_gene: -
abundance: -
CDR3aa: CASSTGPYGYTF
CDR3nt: TGTGCCAGCAGTACAGGGCCCTATGGCTACACCTTC

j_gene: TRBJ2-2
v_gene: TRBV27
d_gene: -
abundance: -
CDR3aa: CASSSGLQRELFF
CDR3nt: TGTGCCAGCAGTTCGGGACTCCAGCGGGAGCTGTTTTTT

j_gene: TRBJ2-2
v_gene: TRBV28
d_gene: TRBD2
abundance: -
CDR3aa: CASSQGTSGQNTGELFF
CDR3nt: TGTGCCAGCAGTCAGGGGACTAGCGGGCAAAACACCGGGGAGCTGTTTTTT

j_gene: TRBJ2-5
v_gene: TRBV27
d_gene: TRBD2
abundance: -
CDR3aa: CASSLFFAGGHQETQYF
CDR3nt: TGTGCCAGCAGTTTATTCTTTGCGGGAGGGCACCAAGAGACCCAGTACTTC

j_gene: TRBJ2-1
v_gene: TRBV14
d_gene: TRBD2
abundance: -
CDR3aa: CASSLLASGNNEQFF
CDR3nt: TGTGCCAGCAGCCTTCTGGCTAGCGGGAACAATGAGCAGTTCTTC

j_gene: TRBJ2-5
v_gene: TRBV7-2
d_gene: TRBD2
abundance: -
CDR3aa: CASSLGLGEGETQYF
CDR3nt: TGTGCCAGCAGCTTGGGACTAGGGGAGGGGGAGACCCAGTACTTC

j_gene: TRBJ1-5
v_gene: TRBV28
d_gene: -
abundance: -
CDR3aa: CASRTTGLGENQPQHF
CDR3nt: TGTGCCAGCAGAACCACGGGACTTGGGGAAAATCAGCCCCAGCATTTT

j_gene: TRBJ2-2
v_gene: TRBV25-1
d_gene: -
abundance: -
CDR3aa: CASRNPGAGELFF
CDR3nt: TGTGCCAGCCGAAACCCAGGGGCCGGGGAGCTGTTTTTT

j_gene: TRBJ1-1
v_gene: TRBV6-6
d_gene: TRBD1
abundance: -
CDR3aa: CASRGGDSVKAFF
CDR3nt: TGTGCCAGCAGGGGGGGGGACAGCGTAAAAGCTTTCTTT

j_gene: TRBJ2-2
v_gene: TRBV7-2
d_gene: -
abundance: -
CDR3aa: CASSLDRTNTGELFF
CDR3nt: TGTGCCAGCAGCTTAGACAGGACGAACACCGGGGAGCTGTTTTTT

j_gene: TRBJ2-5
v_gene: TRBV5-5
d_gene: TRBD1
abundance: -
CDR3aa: CASSSGTAQETQYF
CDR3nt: TGTGCCAGCAGCTCCGGGACAGCACAAGAGACCCAGTACTTC

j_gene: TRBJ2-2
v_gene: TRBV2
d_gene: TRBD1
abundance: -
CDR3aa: CASPPDRGLSGELFF
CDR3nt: TGTGCCAGCCCCCCGGACAGGGGCTTATCCGGGGAGCTGTTTTTT

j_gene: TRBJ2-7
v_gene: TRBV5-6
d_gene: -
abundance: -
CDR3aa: CASSPGRLYEQYF
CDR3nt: TGTGCCAGCAGCCCCGGACGACTATACGAGCAGTACTTC